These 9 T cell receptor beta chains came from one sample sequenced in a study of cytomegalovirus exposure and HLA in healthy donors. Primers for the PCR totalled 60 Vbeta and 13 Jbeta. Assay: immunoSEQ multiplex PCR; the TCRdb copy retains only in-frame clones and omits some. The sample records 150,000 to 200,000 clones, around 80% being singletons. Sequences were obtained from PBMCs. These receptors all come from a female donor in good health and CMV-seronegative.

CDR3 residues: CASSLRGGHGNTIYF. Written as DNA, the CDR3 is TGTGCCAGCAGTTTGCGGGGGGGTCACGGAAACACCATATATTTT. The V gene is TRBV28, the J gene TRBJ1-3; TRBD1 might be the D (5 bases). Germline assignment: CDR1 MDHEN and CDR2 SYDVKM. Deletions cut 3 bases from V and 4 bases from J, with 13 bases between. This CDR3 contains 15 residues.

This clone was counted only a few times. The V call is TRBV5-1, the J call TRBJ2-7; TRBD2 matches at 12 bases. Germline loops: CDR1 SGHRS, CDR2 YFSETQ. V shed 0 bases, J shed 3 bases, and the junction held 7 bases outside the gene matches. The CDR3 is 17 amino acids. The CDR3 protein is CASSLASGRVSSYEQYF. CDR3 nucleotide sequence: TGCGCCAGCAGCTTGGCTAGCGGGAGGGTGAGCAGCTACGAGCAGTACTTC. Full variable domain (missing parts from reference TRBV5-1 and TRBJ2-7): KAGVTQTPRYLIKTRGQQVTLSCSPISGHRSVSWYQQTPGQGLQFLFEYFSETQRNKGNFPGRFSGRQFSNSRSEMNVSTLELGDSALYLCASSLASGRVSSYEQYFGPGTRLTVT.

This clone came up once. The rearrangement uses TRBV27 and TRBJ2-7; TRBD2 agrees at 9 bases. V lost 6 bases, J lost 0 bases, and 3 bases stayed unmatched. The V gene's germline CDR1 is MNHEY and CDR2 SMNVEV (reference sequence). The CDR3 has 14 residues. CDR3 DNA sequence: TGTGCCAGCAGGCAGGGACTAGCCTCCTACGAGCAGTACTTC. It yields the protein CASRQGLASYEQYF.

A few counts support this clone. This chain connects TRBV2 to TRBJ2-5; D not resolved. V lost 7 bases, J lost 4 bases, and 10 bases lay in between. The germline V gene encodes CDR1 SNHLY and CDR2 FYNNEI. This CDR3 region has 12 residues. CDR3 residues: CASKSVGETQYF. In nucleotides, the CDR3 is TGTGCCAGCAAAAGTGTCGGAGAGACCCAGTACTTC.

This chain's CDR3 is CASSSWTSGDRDEQFF. As DNA, the CDR3 is TGTGCCAGCAGTTCGTGGACTAGCGGGGATAGGGATGAGCAGTTCTTC. V gene TRBV6-5 combines with J gene TRBJ2-1; 12 nucleotides agree with TRBD2. Germline CDR1 is MNHEY and CDR2 is SVGAGI. V gave up 4 bases and J gave up 8 bases; unmatched junction bases: 9. This CDR3 has 16 amino acids.

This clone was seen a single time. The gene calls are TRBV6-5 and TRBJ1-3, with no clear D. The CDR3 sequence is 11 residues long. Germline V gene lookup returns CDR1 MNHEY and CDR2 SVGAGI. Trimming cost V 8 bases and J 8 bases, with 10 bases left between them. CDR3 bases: TGTGCCAGCGTCCTCGGGGACACCATATATTTT. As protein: CASVLGDTIYF.

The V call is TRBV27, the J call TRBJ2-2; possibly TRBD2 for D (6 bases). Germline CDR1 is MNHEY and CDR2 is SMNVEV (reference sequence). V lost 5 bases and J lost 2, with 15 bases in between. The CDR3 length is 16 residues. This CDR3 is CASSPGLWLNTGELFF. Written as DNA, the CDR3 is TGTGCCAGCAGTCCGGGACTCTGGTTAAACACCGGGGAGCTGTTTTTT.

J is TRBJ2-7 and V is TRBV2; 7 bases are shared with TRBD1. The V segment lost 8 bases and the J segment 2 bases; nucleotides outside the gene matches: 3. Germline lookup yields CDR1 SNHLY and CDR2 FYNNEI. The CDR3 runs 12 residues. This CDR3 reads CASEGTAYEQYF. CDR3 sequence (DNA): TGTGCCAGCGAAGGGACAGCCTACGAGCAGTACTTC. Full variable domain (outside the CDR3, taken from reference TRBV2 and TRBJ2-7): EPEVTQTPSHQVTQMGQEVILRCVPISNHLYFYWYRQILGQKVEFLVSFYNNEISEKSEIFDDQFSVERPDGSNFTLKIRSTKLEDSAMYFCASEGTAYEQYFGPGTRLTVT.

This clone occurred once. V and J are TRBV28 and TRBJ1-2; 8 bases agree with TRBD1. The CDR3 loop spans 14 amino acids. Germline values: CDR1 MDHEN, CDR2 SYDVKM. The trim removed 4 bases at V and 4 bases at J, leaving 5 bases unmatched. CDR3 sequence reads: CASSYGTGIYGYTF. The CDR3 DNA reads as TGTGCCAGCAGTTATGGGACAGGCATCTATGGCTACACCTTC.